The 13 T cell receptor beta chains reported below all come from one sample, sequenced in a study of T cells in Graves' hyperthyroidism and ophthalmopathy. Authors of the study amplified TCR beta CDR3 regions from RNA transcripts. Researchers ran a first-round RT-PCR on the TCR CDR3 using the HTBI primer set. TCRdb re-called the multiplex PCR reads through MiXCR, storing one row per CDR3 protein. This table has fewer than 350,000 distinct CDR3 sequences, approximately 15% appearing once. The specimen sequenced was blood. These receptors originate from a woman aged 40 to 49 with Graves' hyperthyroidism.

In this sample, this clonotype turned up many times. The chain recombines TRBV14 with TRBJ2-3; D possibly corresponds to TRBD2 (5 bases). Per the germline V gene, CDR1 is SGHDN and CDR2 is FVKESK. The V gene lost 0 bases and the J gene lost 5 bases, with 6 bases spanning the gap. This CDR3 spans 13 amino acids. CDR3 in DNA: TGTGCCAGCAGCCAAGACCGGGGAGATACGCAGTATTTT. Translation: CASSQDRGDTQYF.

In this sample, this clonotype turned up many times. The rearrangement uses TRBV12-3 or TRBV12-4 and TRBJ2-1; no clear D gene. CDR3 length equals 16 residues. Trimming took off 0 bases at V and 0 bases at J, with 9 bases between the two ends. CDR3 in amino acids: CASSLALQSSYNEQFF. The CDR3 coding sequence is TGTGCCAGCAGTTTAGCTCTTCAGAGCTCCTACAATGAGCAGTTCTTC.

This clonotype appeared many times. The chain has TRBV5-8 and TRBJ2-7, with 7 bases lining up with TRBD1. V lost 5 bases to trimming and J lost 5 bases; unmatched junction nucleotides: 10. Germline V CDR1 and CDR2: SGHTS, YDEGEE. The CDR3 is 14 amino acids. CDR3 DNA sequence: TGTGCCAGCAGTTCGACAGGGAAAAACCACGAGCAGTACTTC. It translates to CASSSTGKNHEQYF.

This clonotype showed up just a few times. The gene calls are TRBV5-4 and TRBJ2-6; D gene ambiguous. The CDR3 loop spans 16 amino acids. The germline CDR1 and CDR2 sequences are SGHNT and YYREEE (reference sequence). Trimming shortened V by 5 bases and J by 0 bases, and 12 bases separated the two germline ends. The CDR3 is CASSRGDFSGANVLTF. The CDR3 nucleotides are TGTGCCAGCAGTCGTGGGGATTTCTCTGGGGCCAACGTCCTGACTTTC.

This clonotype was picked up many times. The genes are TRBV7-9 and TRBJ2-5; 7 bases are shared with TRBD1. V was clipped by 5 bases and J by 2 bases; unmatched bases: 8. The CDR3 spans 15 residues. CDR1 and CDR2 (germline): SEHNR, FQNEAQ (reference sequence). CDR3 protein: CASSRRGTVQETQYF. The CDR3 DNA reads as TGTGCCAGCAGCCGACGAGGGACAGTACAAGAGACCCAGTACTTC.

This clonotype was detected many times. The chain joins TRBV12-3 or TRBV12-4 to TRBJ2-1; the match to TRBD1 covers 11 bases. Unmatched junction bases numbered 14, after V lost 2 bases and J lost 5 bases. The CDR3 covers 19 residues. The CDR3 region is CASSLPLGTGGPADNEQFF. CDR3 DNA sequence: TGTGCCAGCAGTTTACCACTCGGGACAGGGGGACCTGCGGACAATGAGCAGTTCTTC.

This clonotype was seen at least ten times. The chain has TRBV6-5 and TRBJ2-3; tentative D call: TRBD2 (6 bases). Trimming removed 2 bases from V and 0 bases from J, with 9 bases in between. The V gene's germline CDR1 is MNHEY and CDR2 SVGAGI. This CDR3 has 15 amino acids. This chain's CDR3 is CASSYGGMSTDTQYF. CDR3 nucleotide sequence: TGTGCCAGCAGTTACGGCGGGATGAGCACAGATACGCAGTATTTT.

Concerning this clonotype: One end of the junction is discordant with germline, which a read error may explain. The chain has TRBV4-1 and TRBJ2-7, with 13 bases matching TRBD2. Germline V lookup: CDR1 MGHRA, CDR2 YSYEKL. The CDR3 covers 14 residues. This chain's CDR3 is CASGQGTSGNEQYF. The CDR3 nucleotides are TGCGCCAGCGGCCAGGGGACTAGCGGGAACGAGCAGTACTTC.

This clonotype was counted a few times. J is TRBJ1-3 and V is TRBV2; D remains ambiguous. The CDR3 length is 15 residues. V shed 4 bases and J shed 0 bases, with 10 bases lying between them. Germline loops: CDR1 SNHLY, CDR2 FYNNEI. The CDR3 sequence is CASSAEAISGNTIYF. CDR3 bases: TGTGCCAGCAGTGCGGAAGCGATCTCTGGAAACACCATATATTTT. The full variable domain, completed using reference TRBV2 and TRBJ1-3, is EPEVTQTPSHQVTQMGQEVILRCVPISNHLYFYWYRQILGQKVEFLVSFYNNEISEKSEIFDDQFSVERPDGSNFTLKIRSTKLEDSAMYFCASSAEAISGNTIYFGEGSWLTVV.

This rearrangement joins TRBV7-8 to TRBJ2-5, with 12 bases matching TRBD2. Germline loops: CDR1 SGHVS, CDR2 FQNEAQ. The CDR3 is made up of 16 amino acids. After removal of 5 bases from V and 2 bases from J, the junction contained 6 bases not matched to a gene. CDR3 region: CASSQTSGSWQETQYF. In DNA form, the CDR3 reads TGTGCCAGCAGCCAGACTAGCGGGAGTTGGCAAGAGACCCAGTACTTC.

This chain connects TRBV28 to TRBJ2-1, with TRBD2 as a possible D gene (6 bases). The germline V gene has CDR1 MDHEN and CDR2 SYDVKM. The CDR3 loop spans 13 amino acids. V lost 5 bases to trimming and J lost 6 bases, with 11 bases between them. CDR3 DNA: TGTGCCAGCAGTGAACCGGAGGGCAATGAGCAGTTCTTC. It is translated as CASSEPEGNEQFF.

This clonotype was seen only a few times. The gene calls are TRBV19 and TRBJ1-2; D perhaps matches TRBD1 (5 bases). The CDR3 loop spans 14 amino acids. V lost 3 bases and J lost 5, with 13 bases in between. The germline V gene encodes CDR1 LNHDA and CDR2 SQIVND (reference sequence). The DNA for the CDR3 is TGTGCCAGTAGTATTATATCCAGGGAATATGGCTACACCTTC. Protein: CASSIISREYGYTF.

This clonotype appeared many times. J is TRBJ1-1 and V is TRBV5-1; D uncertain. Germline V gene sequence: CDR1 SGHRS, CDR2 YFSETQ. This CDR3 comprises 15 residues. Trimming took off 0 bases at V and 1 base at J, with 10 bases between the two ends. CDR3 protein: CASSLVGVRNTEAFF. The CDR3 coding sequence is TGCGCCAGCAGCTTGGTCGGGGTCCGGAACACTGAAGCTTTCTTT.